A selection of T cell receptor beta chains follows, all from one sample in a study of neoadjuvant anti-PD-1 for oral cavity cancer. Libraries were prepared by immunoSEQ multiplex PCR; TCRdb keeps only in-frame clonotypes and omits some of them. The table includes under 20,000 clones, approximately 70% detected once. The input for sequencing was PBMCs, taken before nivolumab (anti-PD-1) treatment. Receptors were obtained from a person aged 35-79 years with oral cavity squamous cell carcinoma. The CDR3 runs from the conserved cysteine through the conserved F or W. Clone size is not always given. Where it is, it says once, few, many or a class for expanded clones.

clone_size,v_call,j_call,cdr3_aa
few,TRBV7-9,TRBJ1-1,CASSLGTPNTEAFF
few,TRBV30,TRBJ2-1,CACARILGDEQFF
.,TRBV11-2,TRBJ2-7,CASSLAGTGAYEQYF
.,TRBV28,TRBJ1-4,CASSQSGTDGEKLFF
.,TRBV29-1,TRBJ2-2,CSVNGEGNTGELFF
.,TRBV14,TRBJ2-7,CASSQAGTTYEQYF
.,TRBV30,TRBJ1-5,CAWSQVRGNQPQHF
.,TRBV7-9,TRBJ1-3,CASSLEGVGNTIYF
.,TRBV9,TRBJ2-5,CASSAGIQETQYF
once,TRBV6-6,TRBJ1-3,CASSPAELGNTIYF
.,TRBV5-4,TRBJ2-2,CASSTGGPGELFF
.,TRBV4-2,TRBJ2-7,CASSSREESEQYF
few,TRBV4-1,TRBJ1-1,CASRGTGRMDTEAFF
.,TRBV6-4,TRBJ1-2,CASSDQGGYGYTF
.,TRBV7-2,TRBJ1-3,CASSERASLGNTIYF
.,TRBV5-1,TRBJ1-3,CASSLLGQGGENTIYF
.,TRBV6-5,TRBJ1-2,CASSYSRHGYGYTF
few,TRBV9,TRBJ2-3,CASSLMVGSTDTQYF
.,TRBV7-2,TRBJ2-3,CASSFMTGEASTDTQYF
.,TRBV5-1,TRBJ1-3,CASSEPQEGAGNTIYF
.,TRBV7-2,TRBJ2-7,CASTVQGGEQYF
.,TRBV7-9,TRBJ2-5,CASSLGAAQETQYF
few,TRBV7-9,TRBJ2-1,CASSSGSYNEQFF
.,TRBV2,TRBJ1-5,CASSEGPPPSNQPQHF
.,TRBV11-3,TRBJ2-1,CASSRRTSGRNNEQFF
few,TRBV6-1,TRBJ1-5,CASSGGRLSNQPQHF
medium-sized,TRBV7-6,TRBJ2-2,CASSSGQGATGELFF
.,TRBV5-4,TRBJ2-1,CASSLVQGNEQFF
.,TRBV10-3,TRBJ2-4,CAISEFGGVAKNIQYF
.,TRBV9,TRBJ2-7,CASSVNEQYF
.,TRBV4-1,TRBJ1-4,CASSRLSGGNEKLFF
.,TRBV27,TRBJ2-1,CASSFGGLIYNEQFF
.,TRBV10-3,TRBJ1-1,CAISRSGEDTEAFF
.,TRBV7-2,TRBJ2-1,CASSFSGTSGLEQFF
.,TRBV25-1,TRBJ2-3,CASRGGIATDTQYF
.,TRBV29-1,TRBJ2-2,CSATLRGWGNTGELFF
.,TRBV2,TRBJ1-1,CASRLGEGTEAFF
.,TRBV12-5,TRBJ2-7,CASSRGTEFGEQYF
.,TRBV6-5,TRBJ2-5,CASSRGLGSGEQYF
few,TRBV7-2,TRBJ2-3,CASRGLMTDTQYF
.,TRBV5-6,TRBJ1-5,CASSSRGRGNQPQHF
.,TRBV7-6,TRBJ2-7,CASSAHGGTSSPYEQYF
.,TRBV7-8,TRBJ1-1,CASSLGTGNTEAFF
.,TRBV15,TRBJ2-2,CATSRDRGFYTGELFF
.,TRBV10-2,TRBJ1-2,CASSVRGDYGYTF
.,TRBV30,TRBJ2-1,CALGTSGGYNEQFF
.,TRBV5-1,TRBJ2-3,CASSPGQNTDTQYF
.,TRBV7-2,TRBJ2-7,CASSLGQGGSYEQYF
few,TRBV4-2,TRBJ2-2,CASSQDRVLRYSGELFF
.,TRBV19,TRBJ2-1,CASSMGGSSYNEQFF
once,TRBV25-1,TRBJ2-7,CASSATGTSAYEQYF
once,TRBV6-5,TRBJ2-7,CASRAGTGGYEQYF